This T cell receptor beta chain was observed in a study of Graves' ophthalmopathy and Graves' hyperthyroidism. Study-level findings and limits: The model reached approximately 70% sensitivity and around 72% specificity for predicting ophthalmopathy progression.

This CDR3 has 13 residues. With 4 bases removed from V and 0 bases from J, the gap between germline ends came to 6 bases. Per germline, CDR1 LNHNV and CDR2 YYDKDF (reference sequence). Ten or more counts support this clonotype. The antigen is unknown. Transcripts of RNA were the source for amplifying TCR beta CDR3 regions. Following a first-round RT-PCR that used HTBI primers, a second-round multiplex PCR was carried out. One entry per CDR3 protein, called by TCRdb with MiXCR from the multiplex PCR reads. The table lists over a million distinct CDR3 sequences, roughly two fifths of them singletons. The material sequenced was peripheral blood or thyroid tissue (not recorded which). The receptor was derived from an adult man with Graves' hyperthyroidism. V gene TRBV15 combines with J gene TRBJ2-5; tentatively, D is TRBD2 (5 bases). CDR3 nucleotides: TGTGCCACCAGCATAGCGAACCAAGAGACCCAGTACTTC. This encodes CATSIANQETQYF.